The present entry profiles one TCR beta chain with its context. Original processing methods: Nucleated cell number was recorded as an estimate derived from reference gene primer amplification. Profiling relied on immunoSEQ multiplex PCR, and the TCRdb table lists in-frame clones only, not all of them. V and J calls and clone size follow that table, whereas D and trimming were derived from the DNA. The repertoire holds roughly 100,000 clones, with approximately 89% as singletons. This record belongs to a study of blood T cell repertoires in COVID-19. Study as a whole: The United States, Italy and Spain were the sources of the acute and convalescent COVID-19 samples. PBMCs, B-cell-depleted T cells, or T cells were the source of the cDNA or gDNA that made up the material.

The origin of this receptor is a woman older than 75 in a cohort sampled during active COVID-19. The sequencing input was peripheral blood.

CDR3 sequence reads: CASSLAVTLLNNNEQFF. CDR3 sequence (DNA): TGTGCCAGCAGCTTAGCGGTCACCCTGCTAAATAACAATGAGCAGTTCTTC. The chain is built from TRBV7-2 and TRBJ2-1; the D is unclear. Germline V gene lookup returns CDR1 SGHTA and CDR2 FQGNSA. Trimming took off 0 bases at V and 5 bases at J, with 17 bases between the two ends. This CDR3 is built from 17 residues.